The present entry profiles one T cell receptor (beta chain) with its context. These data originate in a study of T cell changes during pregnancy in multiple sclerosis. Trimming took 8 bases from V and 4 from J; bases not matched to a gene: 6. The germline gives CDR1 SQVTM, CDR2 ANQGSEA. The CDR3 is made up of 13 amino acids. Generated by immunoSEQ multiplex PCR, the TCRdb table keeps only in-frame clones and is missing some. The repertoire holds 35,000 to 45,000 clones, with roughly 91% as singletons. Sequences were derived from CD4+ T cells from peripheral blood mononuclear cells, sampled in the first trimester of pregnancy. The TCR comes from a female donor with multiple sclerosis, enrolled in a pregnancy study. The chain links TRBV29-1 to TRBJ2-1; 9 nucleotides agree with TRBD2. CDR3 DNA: TGCAGCTTAGTAGCGGGGGTGTACAATGAGCAGTTCTTC. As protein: CSLVAGVYNEQFF.